This TCR beta chain stems from a study of cytomegalovirus exposure and HLA in healthy donors. Use of 60 Vbeta and 13 Jbeta primers characterized the PCR. Libraries were prepared by immunoSEQ multiplex PCR; TCRdb keeps only in-frame clonotypes and omits some of them. The sample shows 140,000 to 150,000 clones, around 9.7% of them seen only once. Nominal health characterized the donors when sampled, though unrecorded immune exposures were likely. Germline V gene lookup returns CDR1 MDHEN and CDR2 SYDVKM. The CDR3 extends over 12 amino acids. J gave up 3 bases and V 8 bases, and 3 bases lay outside the gene matches. This clone has only a few counts.

The receptor comes from a man aged 45-60 years in good health and CMV-seronegative. This sequence joins TRBV28 and TRBJ1-2; 7 bases fit TRBD1. Sequencing was carried out using PBMCs. The CDR3 region is CASVGTDYGYTF. CDR3 bases: TGTGCCAGCGTTGGGACAGACTATGGCTACACCTTC.